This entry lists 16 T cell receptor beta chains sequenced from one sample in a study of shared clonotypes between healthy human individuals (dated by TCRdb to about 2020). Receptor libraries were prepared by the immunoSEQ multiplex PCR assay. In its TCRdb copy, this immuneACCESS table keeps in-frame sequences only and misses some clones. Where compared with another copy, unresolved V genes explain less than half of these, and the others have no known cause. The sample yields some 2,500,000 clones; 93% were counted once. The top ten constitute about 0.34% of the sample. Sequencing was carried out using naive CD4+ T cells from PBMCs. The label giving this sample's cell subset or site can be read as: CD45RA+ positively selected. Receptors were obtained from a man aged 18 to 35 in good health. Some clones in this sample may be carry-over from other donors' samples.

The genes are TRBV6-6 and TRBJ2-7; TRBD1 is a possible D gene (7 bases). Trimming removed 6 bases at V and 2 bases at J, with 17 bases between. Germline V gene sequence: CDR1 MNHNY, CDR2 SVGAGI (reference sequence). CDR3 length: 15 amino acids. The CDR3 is CASSPRTGGTYEQYF. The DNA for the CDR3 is TGTGCCAGCAGCCCCCGGACAGGCGGGACCTACGAGCAGTACTTC.

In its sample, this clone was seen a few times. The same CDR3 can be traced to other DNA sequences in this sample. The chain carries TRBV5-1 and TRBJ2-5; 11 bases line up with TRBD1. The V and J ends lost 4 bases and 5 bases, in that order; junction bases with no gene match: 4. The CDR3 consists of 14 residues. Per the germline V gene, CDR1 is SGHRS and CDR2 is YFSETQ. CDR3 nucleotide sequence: TGCGCCAGCAGCCCGGGGACAGGGGGGGAGACCCAGTACTTC. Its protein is CASSPGTGGETQYF. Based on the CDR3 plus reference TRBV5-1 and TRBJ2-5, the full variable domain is KAGVTQTPRYLIKTRGQQVTLSCSPISGHRSVSWYQQTPGQGLQFLFEYFSETQRNKGNFPGRFSGRQFSNSRSEMNVSTLELGDSALYLCASSPGTGGETQYFGPGTRLLVL.

This CDR3 reads CASSVSGSDNEQFF. Written as DNA, the CDR3 is TGTGCCAGCAGCGTTAGCGGGAGTGACAATGAGCAGTTCTTC. The chain carries TRBV9 and TRBJ2-1, with 9 bases lining up with TRBD2. The CDR3 runs 14 residues. The germline V gene encodes CDR1 SGDLS and CDR2 YYNGEE. V was pared by 2 bases and J by 5 bases, with 2 bases of the junction left unmatched.

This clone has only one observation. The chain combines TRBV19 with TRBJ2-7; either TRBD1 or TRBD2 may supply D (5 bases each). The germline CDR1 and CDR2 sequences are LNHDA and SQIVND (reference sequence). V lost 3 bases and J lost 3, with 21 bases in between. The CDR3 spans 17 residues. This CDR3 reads CASSIGTSTPFIYEQYF. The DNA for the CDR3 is TGTGCCAGTAGTATCGGGACCTCTACACCTTTCATCTACGAGCAGTACTTC.

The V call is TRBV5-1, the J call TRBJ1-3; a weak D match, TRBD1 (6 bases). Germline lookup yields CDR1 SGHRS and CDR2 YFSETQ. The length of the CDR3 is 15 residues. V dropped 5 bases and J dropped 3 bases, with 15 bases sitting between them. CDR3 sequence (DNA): TGCGCCAGCAGGTCAGGGGCGGACGGTGGAAACACCATATATTTT. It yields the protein CASRSGADGGNTIYF.

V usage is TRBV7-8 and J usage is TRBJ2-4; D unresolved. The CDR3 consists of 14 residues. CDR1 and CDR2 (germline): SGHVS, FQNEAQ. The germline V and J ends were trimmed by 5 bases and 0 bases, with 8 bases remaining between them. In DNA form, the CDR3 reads TGTGCCAGCAGCAGGGAAAGAGCCAAAAACATTCAGTACTTC. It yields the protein CASSRERAKNIQYF.

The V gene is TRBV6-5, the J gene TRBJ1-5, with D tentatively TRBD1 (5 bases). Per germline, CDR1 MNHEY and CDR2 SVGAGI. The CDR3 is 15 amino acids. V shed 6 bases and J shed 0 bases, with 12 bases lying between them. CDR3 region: CASRTGPHSNQPQHF. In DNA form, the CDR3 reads TGTGCCAGCAGGACGGGGCCTCATAGCAATCAGCCCCAGCATTTT.

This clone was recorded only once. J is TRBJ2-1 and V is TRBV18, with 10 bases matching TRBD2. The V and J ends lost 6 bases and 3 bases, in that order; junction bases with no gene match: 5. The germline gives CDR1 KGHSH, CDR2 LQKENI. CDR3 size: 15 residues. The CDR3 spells CASSGGLADYNEQFF. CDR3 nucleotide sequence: TGTGCCAGCTCCGGAGGACTAGCGGACTACAATGAGCAGTTCTTC. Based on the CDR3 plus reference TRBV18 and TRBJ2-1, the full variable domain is NAGVMQNPRHLVRRRGQEARLRCSPMKGHSHVYWYRQLPEEGLKFMVYLQKENIIDESGMPKERFSAEFPKEGPSILRIQQVVRGDSAAYFCASSGGLADYNEQFFGPGTRLTVL.

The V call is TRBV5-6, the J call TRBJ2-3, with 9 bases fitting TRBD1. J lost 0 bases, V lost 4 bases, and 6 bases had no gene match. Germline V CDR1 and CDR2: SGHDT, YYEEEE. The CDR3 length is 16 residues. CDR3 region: CASSPGTGISTDTQYF. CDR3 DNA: TGTGCCAGCAGCCCGGGGACAGGGATAAGCACAGATACGCAGTATTTT.

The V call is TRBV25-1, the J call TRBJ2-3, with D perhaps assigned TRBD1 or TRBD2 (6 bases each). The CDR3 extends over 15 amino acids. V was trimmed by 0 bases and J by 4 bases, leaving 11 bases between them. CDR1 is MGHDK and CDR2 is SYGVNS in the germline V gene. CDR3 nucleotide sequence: TGTGCCAGCAGTGAATACCCCCGGGGGCCAGATACGCAGTATTTT. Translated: CASSEYPRGPDTQYF. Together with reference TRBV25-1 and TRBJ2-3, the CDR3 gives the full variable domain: EADIYQTPRYLVIGTGKKITLECSQTMGHDKMYWYQQDPGMELHLIHYSYGVNSTEKGDLSSESTVSRIRTEHFPLTLESARPSHTSQYLCASSEYPRGPDTQYFGPGTRLTVL.

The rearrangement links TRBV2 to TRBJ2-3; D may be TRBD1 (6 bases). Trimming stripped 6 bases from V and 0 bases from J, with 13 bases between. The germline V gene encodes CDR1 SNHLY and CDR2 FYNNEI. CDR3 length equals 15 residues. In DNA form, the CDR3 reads TGTGCCAGCAGCCTACAGGGTTCTAGCACAGATACGCAGTATTTT. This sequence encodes CASSLQGSSTDTQYF.

The CDR3 DNA reads as TGTGCCAGCAGCCACGCGACAGGGGTGGAGTACGAGCAGTACTTC. Translation gives CASSHATGVEYEQYF. The chain employs TRBV4-2 and TRBJ2-7; TRBD1 matches at 8 bases. The CDR3 has 15 residues. CDR1 and CDR2 (germline): LGHNA, YNFKEQ. The V and J ends lost 3 bases and 4 bases, in that order; junction bases with no gene match: 8.

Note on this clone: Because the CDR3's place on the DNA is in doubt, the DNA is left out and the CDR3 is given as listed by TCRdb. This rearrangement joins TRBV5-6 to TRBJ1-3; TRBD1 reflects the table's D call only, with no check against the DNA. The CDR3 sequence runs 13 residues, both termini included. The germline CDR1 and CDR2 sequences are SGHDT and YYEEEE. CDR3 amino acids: CASSFGTGIRRDF.

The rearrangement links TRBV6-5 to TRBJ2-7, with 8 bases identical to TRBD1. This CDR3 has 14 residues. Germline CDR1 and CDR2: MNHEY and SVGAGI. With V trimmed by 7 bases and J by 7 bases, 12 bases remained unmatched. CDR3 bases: TGTGCCAGCACCGGACAGGGTATTGGTAGGGAGCAGTACTTC. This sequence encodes CASTGQGIGREQYF.

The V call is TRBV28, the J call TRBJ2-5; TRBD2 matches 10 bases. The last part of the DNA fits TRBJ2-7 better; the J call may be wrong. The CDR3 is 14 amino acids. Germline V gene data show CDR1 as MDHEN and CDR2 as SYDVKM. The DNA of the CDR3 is TGTGCCAGCCAACCTAGCGGGAGCGCCTACGAGCAGTACTTC. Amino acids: CASQPSGSAYEQYF.

The CDR3 nucleotides read TGTGCCAGCAGTCTTTACACGGGGGGGTACCAAGAGACCCAGTACTTC. This gives the protein CASSLYTGGYQETQYF. V and J are TRBV27 and TRBJ2-5; 8 bases line up with TRBD2. Germline V gene sequence: CDR1 MNHEY, CDR2 SMNVEV (reference sequence). CDR3 length: 16 residues. Germline trimming cut 5 bases from V and 0 bases from J; bases unmatched to any gene: 8.